This note documents a single T cell receptor beta chain sequence. Its antigen is as yet unknown. J was trimmed by 5 bases and V by 0 bases; bases with no gene match: 7. Germline V gene sequence: CDR1 SGHDT, CDR2 YYEEEE. The CDR3 has 15 residues. The sample comes from a study of cytomegalovirus exposure and HLA in healthy donors. Notes on the study in general: It was reported that the classifier diagnosed cytomegalovirus status with high specificity and sensitivity in both the original and validation cohorts.

This PCR relied on a set of 60 Vbeta primers and 13 Jbeta primers. Repertoires were generated with immunoSEQ multiplex PCR, while TCRdb's copy carries only in-frame clones and drops some. Of a few hundred thousand clones listed, 70% to 90% were seen once; the top ten hold approximately 2%. The sample comprised PBMCs. The chain has TRBV5-6 and TRBJ2-5; 7 nucleotides line up with TRBD1. This TCR was sampled from a woman between 40 and 55 years old in good health and CMV-seropositive. The CDR3 loop is CASSLVRGQRETQYF. In nucleotides, the CDR3 is TGTGCCAGCAGCTTGGTTCGGGGACAGAGGGAGACCCAGTACTTC.